The 8 T cell receptor beta chains below were found in one sample sequenced in a study of blood T cells in healthy people across ages. Then a second PCR, running about 6 to 11 cycles, was carried out with a sample-barcoded 5' primer and a J-beta primer mix. Via MiXCR, TCRdb re-called the 5' RACE reads, giving one row per CDR3 protein. The table has some 790,000 distinct CDR3 sequences, around 28% seen once. The sample consisted of blood. These TCRs come from an elderly woman in good health.

This clonotype was seen many times. This chain connects TRBV20-1 to TRBJ2-7; 11 bases line up with TRBD1. J lost 1 base, V lost 1 base, and 3 bases had no gene match. CDR3 size: 15 residues. Looked up from germline, CDR1 is DFQATT and CDR2 is SNEGSKA (reference sequence). In DNA form, the CDR3 reads TGCAGTGCTAGAGGGGGACAGGGGGGGTCCTACGAGCAGTACTTC. Translating gives CSARGGQGGSYEQYF.

This chain uses TRBV10-1 with TRBJ2-5; D is unclear. This CDR3 has 15 residues. Deletions cut 1 base from V and 1 base from J, with 10 bases between. Per germline, CDR1 WNHNN and CDR2 SYGVQD (reference sequence). This chain's CDR3 is CASSEFSTGQETQYF. CDR3 in DNA: TGCGCCAGCAGTGAGTTTTCGACTGGCCAAGAGACCCAGTACTTC.

This chain links TRBV12-3 or TRBV12-4 with TRBJ1-4; 7 nucleotides agree with TRBD1. The CDR3 is 14 residues long. V trimming: 5 bases; J trimming: 7 bases; junction bases outside the gene matches: 7. CDR3 residues: CASSPQGRGEKLFF. For the CDR3, the DNA is TGTGCCAGCAGTCCACAGGGGAGAGGTGAAAAACTGTTTTTT.

The rearrangement uses TRBV20-1 and TRBJ2-5; tentatively, D is TRBD2 (6 bases). Gene TRBJ2-7 matches the end of the DNA better, so the J call may be wrong. Germline values: CDR1 DFQATT, CDR2 SNEGSKA (reference sequence). This CDR3 is 15 amino acids long. The CDR3 loop is CSARDLAGTSYEQYF. The CDR3 DNA follows: TGCAGTGCTAGAGATCTCGCGGGAACTTCCTACGAGCAGTACTTC.

As to this clonotype: This may come from a read error, since a much larger clone is one base off. V is TRBV6-2 or TRBV6-3 and J is TRBJ2-5; 11 bases fit TRBD2. The CDR3 has 14 amino acids. Looked up from germline, CDR1 is MNHEY and CDR2 is SVGEGT. V lost 6 bases, J lost 11 bases, and 11 bases stayed unmatched. CDR3 protein: CASRQTSGTGEQYF. For the CDR3, the DNA is TGTGCCAGCAGACAGACTAGCGGGACGGGTGAGCAGTACTTC.

This clonotype was observed at least ten times. This chain joins TRBV7-2 and TRBJ2-1; 9 bases are shared with TRBD1. The CDR3 extends over 16 amino acids. Germline V gene lookup returns CDR1 SGHTA and CDR2 FQGNSA. V shed 5 bases, J shed 0 bases, and the junction held 5 bases outside the gene matches. In DNA, the CDR3 is TGTGCCAGCAGCCCACAGGGGGCAGTCTCCTACAATGAGCAGTTCTTC. This gives the protein CASSPQGAVSYNEQFF.

Concerning this clonotype: Possible read error: a much larger clone is one base away. The genes are TRBV6-4 and TRBJ2-2; D unclear. This CDR3 spans 14 amino acids. Germline V gives CDR1 MRHNA, CDR2 SNTAGT. The DNA of the CDR3 is TGTGTCAGCAGTCCGTCCCCTGGCACCGGGGAGCTGTTTTTT. Amino acids: CVSSPSPGTGELFF.

In its sample, this clonotype was seen many times. V gene TRBV10-3 combines with J gene TRBJ1-6, with a weak D call TRBD1 (5 bases). Germline V gene sequence: CDR1 ENHRY, CDR2 SYGVKD. This CDR3 contains 14 residues. Trimming removed 1 base from V and 7 bases from J, with 8 bases in between. The CDR3 protein is CAISEYTGNSPLHF. Here the CDR3 DNA reads TGTGCCATCAGTGAGTATACAGGCAATTCACCCCTCCACTTT.